This is a list of T cell receptor beta chains from one sample in a study of Graves' ophthalmopathy and Graves' hyperthyroidism. One entry per CDR3 protein, called by TCRdb with MiXCR from the multiplex PCR reads. The data show 620,000 or so distinct CDR3 sequences, approximately 21% seen once. The specimen sequenced was peripheral blood. Source of these receptors: a woman aged 18-29 years with stable Graves' hyperthyroidism. Some clones in this sample may be carry-over from other donors' samples. Each CDR3 is given with its conserved first and last residue. D genes are given only for firm matches. Only some rows state a clone size, as once, few, many or a class for expanded clones.

>few|NA|TRBJ2-2|TRBV4-1
TGCGCCAGCAGTCGAAGGAGGGAGCTAAACACCGGGGAGCTGTTTTTT
CASSRRRELNTGELFF
>few|TRBD2|TRBJ2-7|TRBV11-2
TGTGCCAGCAGCAGCCCGGGACTAGCGCGGTCCTACGAGCAGTACTTC
CASSSPGLARSYEQYF
>NA|TRBD1|TRBJ2-7|TRBV28
TGTGCCAGCACCGCAATGACAGGGGACCCTTACGAGCAGTACTTC
CASTAMTGDPYEQYF
>many|NA|TRBJ2-6|TRBV15
TGTGCCACCAGCAGAGATAACTCTGGGGCCAACGTCCTGACTTTC
CATSRDNSGANVLTF
>NA|NA|TRBJ2-7|TRBV7-9
TGTGCCAGCAGCTGGTGGGACAACTCCTACGAGCAGTACTTC
CASSWWDNSYEQYF
>NA|TRBD1|TRBJ1-2|TRBV6-1
TGTGCCAGCAGCACCGGACAGGTTATTGGCTACACCTTC
CASSTGQVIGYTF
>NA|TRBD1|TRBJ1-5|TRBV6-1
TGTGCCACCGGGACAGGGTTTCAGCCCCAGCATTTT
CATGTGFQPQHF
>few|NA|TRBJ2-5|TRBV5-6
TGTGCCAGCAGCAGTCCAAAATACCAAGAGACCCAGTACTTC
CASSSPKYQETQYF
>many|NA|TRBJ2-6|TRBV6-1
TGTGCCAGCAGTGAACGTGCAGGTTCTGGGGCCAACGTCCTGACTTTC
CASSERAGSGANVLTF
>NA|NA|TRBJ1-1|TRBV7-3
TGTGCCAGCAGCGAAGAGGGAGGGTGGACTGAAGCTTTCTTT
CASSEEGGWTEAFF
>NA|NA|TRBJ1-3|TRBV10-3
TGTGCCATCAGTGAGGGTCCTGGAAACACCATATATTTT
CAISEGPGNTIYF
>few|NA|TRBJ1-6|TRBV19
TGTGCCAGTAGTAAGTTCGGTCAGGACCCCTCCTATAATTCACCCCTCCACTTT
CASSKFGQDPSYNSPLHF
>many|TRBD1|TRBJ1-2|TRBV27
TGTGCCAGCAGCGTCCGGCCGACAGGGACTGGCTACACCTTC
CASSVRPTGTGYTF
>many|NA|TRBJ2-7|TRBV13
TGTGCCAGCAGCTTAGAAGGAAGGCCTGGGTACTTC
CASSLEGRPGYF
>NA|TRBD2|TRBJ2-5|TRBV7-9
TGTGCCAGCAGCTTTTCGGCGGGGGGCTGGAGGGAGACCCAGTACTTC
CASSFSAGGWRETQYF
>many|NA|TRBJ1-1|TRBV20-1
TGCAGTGCAACAAAACCTTTGAACACTGAAGCTTTCTTT
CSATKPLNTEAFF
>many|NA|TRBJ1-2|TRBV28
TGTGCCAGCAGTTTATGCACAGCATGCGCTAACTATGGCTACACCTTC
CASSLCTACANYGYTF
>many|NA|TRBJ2-2|TRBV12-3/TRBV12-4
TGTGCCAGCAGTTTAGGGGGTGGAGGTCCACTCCAGAACACCGGGGAGCTGTTTTTT
CASSLGGGGPLQNTGELFF
>many|TRBD1|TRBJ1-5|TRBV10-3
TGTGCCATCAGTGCGTCGGGACAGGGGAATCAGCCCCAGCATTTT
CAISASGQGNQPQHF